This T cell receptor beta chain was captured in a study of T cells in Graves' hyperthyroidism and ophthalmopathy. About the research overall: Before any treatment, at initial diagnosis, peripheral blood was collected.

Not enrolled were patients with uncontrolled infection, other autoimmune disease, pregnancy or lactation. The source of the PBMCs was over 8.5 ml of fresh peripheral blood. The CDR3 is 18 amino acids. Germline-derived CDR1 and CDR2 are GTSNPN and SVGIG (reference sequence). Trimming removed 5 bases from V and 3 bases from J, with 27 bases in between. Of note for this clonotype: The antigen remains unidentified.

Broader study findings: Expanded thyroid clonotypes (above 0.001) were mostly also found in blood.

RNA transcripts gave rise to amplified TCR beta CDR3 regions. HTBI primers drove first-round RT-PCR of the TCR CDR3. MiXCR, run by TCRdb on the multiplex PCR reads, gives a single entry per CDR3 protein. The data hold a few hundred thousand distinct CDR3 sequences, with roughly 15% observed a single time. Sequencing was done on a sample of blood. The sequence was collected from a woman in her thirties or forties with Graves' ophthalmopathy. The chain is built from TRBV30 and TRBJ2-3; TRBD1 or TRBD2 may be the D gene (6 bases each). The CDR3 nucleotides are TGTGCCTGGGGGTTTAGGGGTTGCAGGGGAGGACGTACAGATACGCAGTATTTT. This encodes CAWGFRGCRGGRTDTQYF.